This T cell receptor (beta chain) comes out of a study of blood T cell repertoires in COVID-19. Study context: Sample material is recorded as cDNA or gDNA derived from T cells, B-cell-depleted T cells, or PBMCs.

Only in-frame clones appear in the TCRdb table, and some are missing; sequencing was by immunoSEQ multiplex PCR. The sample includes 90,000 to 130,000 clones, around 83% seen only once; the top ten take more than 3.5%. The CDR3 covers 12 residues. V was pared by 5 bases and J by 4 bases, with 2 bases of the junction left unmatched. CDR1 and CDR2 from the germline V gene are MDHEN and SYDVKM. This chain links TRBV28 with TRBJ2-7; 7 nucleotides align to TRBD2. The source of this sequence is a woman between 65 and 79 years old with acute or convalescent COVID-19. The specimen sequenced was peripheral blood. CDR3: CASSTGGYEQYV. The CDR3 bases are TGTGCCAGCAGTACCGGGGGGTACGAGCAGTACGTC.